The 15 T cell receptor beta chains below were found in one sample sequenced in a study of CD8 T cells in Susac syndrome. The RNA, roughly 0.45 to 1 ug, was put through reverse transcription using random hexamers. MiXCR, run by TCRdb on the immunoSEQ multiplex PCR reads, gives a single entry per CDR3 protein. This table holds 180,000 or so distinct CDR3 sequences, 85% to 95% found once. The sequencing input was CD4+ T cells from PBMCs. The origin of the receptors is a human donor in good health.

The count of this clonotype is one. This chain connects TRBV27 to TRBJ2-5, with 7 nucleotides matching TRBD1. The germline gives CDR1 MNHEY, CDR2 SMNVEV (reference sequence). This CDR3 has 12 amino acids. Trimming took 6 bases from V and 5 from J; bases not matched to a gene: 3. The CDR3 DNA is TGTGCCAGCAGGACAGGGTGGGAGACCCAGTACTTC. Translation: CASRTGWETQYF.

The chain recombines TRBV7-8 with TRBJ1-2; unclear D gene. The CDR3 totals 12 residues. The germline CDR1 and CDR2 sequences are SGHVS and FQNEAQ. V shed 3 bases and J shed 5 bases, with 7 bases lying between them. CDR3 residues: CASSLEQYGYTF. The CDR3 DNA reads TGTGCCAGCAGCTTGGAACAGTATGGCTACACCTTC.

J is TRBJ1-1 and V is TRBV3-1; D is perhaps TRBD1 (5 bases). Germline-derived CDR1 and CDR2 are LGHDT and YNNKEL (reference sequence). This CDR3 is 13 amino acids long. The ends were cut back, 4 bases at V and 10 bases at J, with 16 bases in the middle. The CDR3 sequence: CASSPPGRGTAFF. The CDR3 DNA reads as TGTGCCAGCAGCCCACCGGGACGGGGGACAGCTTTCTTT.

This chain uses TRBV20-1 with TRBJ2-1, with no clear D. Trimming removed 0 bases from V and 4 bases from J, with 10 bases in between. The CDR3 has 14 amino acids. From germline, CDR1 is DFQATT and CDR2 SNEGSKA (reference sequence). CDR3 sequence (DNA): TGCAGTGCTAGAGATATTAACAGATACAATGAGCAGTTCTTC. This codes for CSARDINRYNEQFF.

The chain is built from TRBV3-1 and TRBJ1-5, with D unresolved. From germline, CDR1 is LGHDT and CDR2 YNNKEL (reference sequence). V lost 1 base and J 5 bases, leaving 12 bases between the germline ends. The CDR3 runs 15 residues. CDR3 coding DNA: TGTGCCAGCAGCCAAGGAGGGAGTAGGGATCAGCCCCAGCATTTT. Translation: CASSQGGSRDQPQHF. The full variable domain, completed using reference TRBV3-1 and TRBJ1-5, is DTAVSQTPKYLVTQMGNDKSIKCEQNLGHDTMYWYKQDSKKFLKIMFSYNNKELIINETVPNRFSPKSPDKAHLNLHINSLELGDSAVYFCASSQGGSRDQPQHFGDGTRLSIL.

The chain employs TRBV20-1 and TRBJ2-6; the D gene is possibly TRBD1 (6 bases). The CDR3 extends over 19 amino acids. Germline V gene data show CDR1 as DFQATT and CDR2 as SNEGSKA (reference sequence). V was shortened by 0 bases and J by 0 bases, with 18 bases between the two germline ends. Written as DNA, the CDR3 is TGCAGTGCTAGAGATCGGTCGCAGGGGCCGAGCTCTGGGGCCAACGTCCTGACTTTC. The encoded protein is CSARDRSQGPSSGANVLTF.

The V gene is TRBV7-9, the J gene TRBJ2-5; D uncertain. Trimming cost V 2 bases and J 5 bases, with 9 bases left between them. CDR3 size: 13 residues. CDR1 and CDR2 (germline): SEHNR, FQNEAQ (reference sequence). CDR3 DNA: TGTGCCAGCAGCTTATATGGCAGGGAGACCCAGTACTTC. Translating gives CASSLYGRETQYF.

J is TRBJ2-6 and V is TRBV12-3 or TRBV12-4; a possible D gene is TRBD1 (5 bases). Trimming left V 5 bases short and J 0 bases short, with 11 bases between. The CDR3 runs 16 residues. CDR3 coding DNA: TGTGCCAGCAGTCTTACCAGGGACTCTGGGGCCAACGTCCTGACTTTC. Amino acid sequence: CASSLTRDSGANVLTF.

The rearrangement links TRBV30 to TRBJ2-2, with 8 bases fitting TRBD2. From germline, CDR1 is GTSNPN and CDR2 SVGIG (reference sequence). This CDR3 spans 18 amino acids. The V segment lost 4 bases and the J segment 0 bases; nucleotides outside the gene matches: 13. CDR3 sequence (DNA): TGTGCCTGGAATGTCCACTTCACTAGCGGAACGAACACCGGGGAGCTGTTTTTT. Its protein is CAWNVHFTSGTNTGELFF.

In nucleotides, the CDR3 is TGCAGCGTCTCTATGGGGGGAGGTCAGCCCCAGCATTTT. Its protein product is CSVSMGGGQPQHF. This rearrangement joins TRBV29-1 to TRBJ1-5; maybe TRBD1 (5 bases). Germline CDR1 SQVTM, CDR2 ANQGSEA. V shed 6 bases and J shed 6 bases, with 15 bases lying between them. The CDR3 is made up of 13 amino acids.

This CDR3 reads CATNLESGLNEQFF. CDR3 DNA: TGTGCCACCAACCTAGAGTCGGGTCTAAATGAGCAGTTCTTC. This chain links TRBV15 with TRBJ2-1; no firm D call. V lost 7 bases and J 7 bases, leaving 17 bases between the germline ends. The V gene's germline CDR1 is LNHNV and CDR2 YYDKDF (reference sequence). The CDR3 length is 14 residues. The whole variable domain, filled in from reference TRBV15 and TRBJ2-1, reads DAMVIQNPRYQVTQFGKPVTLSCSQTLNHNVMYWYQQKSSQAPKLLFHYYDKDFNNEADTPDNFQSRRPNTSFCFLDIRSPGLGDTAMYLCATNLESGLNEQFFGPGTRLTVL.

The CDR3 coding sequence is TGTGCCAGCAGTAACAGGGGGACTAACTATGGCTACACCTTC. Its translation: CASSNRGTNYGYTF. The chain links TRBV12-3 or TRBV12-4 to TRBJ1-2, with 8 bases fitting TRBD1. This CDR3 is built from 14 residues. The V and J ends lost 5 bases and 0 bases, in that order; junction bases with no gene match: 2.

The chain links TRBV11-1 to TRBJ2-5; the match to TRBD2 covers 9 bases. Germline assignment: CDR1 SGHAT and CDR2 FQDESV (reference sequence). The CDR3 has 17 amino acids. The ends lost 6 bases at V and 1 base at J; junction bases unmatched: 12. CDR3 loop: CASSRPSGTFFQETQYF. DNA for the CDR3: TGTGCCAGCAGTAGGCCTAGCGGGACTTTCTTCCAAGAGACCCAGTACTTC.

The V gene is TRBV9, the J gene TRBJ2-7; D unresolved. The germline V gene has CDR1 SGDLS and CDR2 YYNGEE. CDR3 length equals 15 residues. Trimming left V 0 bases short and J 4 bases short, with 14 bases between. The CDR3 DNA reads TGTGCCAGCAGCGTAGCACCCGGACCCCTATACGAGCAGTACTTC. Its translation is CASSVAPGPLYEQYF. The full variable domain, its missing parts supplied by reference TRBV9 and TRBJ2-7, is DSGVTQTPKHLITATGQRVTLRCSPRSGDLSVYWYQQSLDQGLQFLIQYYNGEERAKGNILERFSAQQFPDLHSELNLSSLELGDSALYFCASSVAPGPLYEQYFGPGTRLTVT.

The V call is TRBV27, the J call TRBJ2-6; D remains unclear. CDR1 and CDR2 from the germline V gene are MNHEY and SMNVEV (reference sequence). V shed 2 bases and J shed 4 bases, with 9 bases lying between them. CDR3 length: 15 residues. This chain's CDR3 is CASSLRRSGANVLTF. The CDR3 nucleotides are TGTGCCAGCAGTTTACGACGCTCGGGGGCCAACGTCCTGACTTTC.